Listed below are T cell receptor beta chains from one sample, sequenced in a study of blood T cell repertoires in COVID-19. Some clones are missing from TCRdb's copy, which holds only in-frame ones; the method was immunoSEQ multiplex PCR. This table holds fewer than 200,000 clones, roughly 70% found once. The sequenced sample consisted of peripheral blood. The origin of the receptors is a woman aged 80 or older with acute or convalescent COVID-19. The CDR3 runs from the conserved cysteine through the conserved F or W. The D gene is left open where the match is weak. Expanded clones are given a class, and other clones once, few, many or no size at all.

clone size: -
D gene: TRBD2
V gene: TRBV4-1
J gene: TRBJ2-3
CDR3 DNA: TGCGCCAGCAGGCGGACTAGCGGTGGGACTAGCACAGATACGCAGTATTTT
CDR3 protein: CASRRTSGGTSTDTQYF

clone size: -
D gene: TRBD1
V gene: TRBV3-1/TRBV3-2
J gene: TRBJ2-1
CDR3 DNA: TGTGCCAGCAGCCAAGACGGTGGTGGACAGGGGTTTTACGAGCAGTTCTTC
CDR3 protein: CASSQDGGGQGFYEQFF

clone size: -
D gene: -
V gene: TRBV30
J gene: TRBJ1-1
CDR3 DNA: TGTGCCTGGAGTGCCCGCGGGGGGAACACTGAAGCTTTCTTT
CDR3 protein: CAWSARGGNTEAFF

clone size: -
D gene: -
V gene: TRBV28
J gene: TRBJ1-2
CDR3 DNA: TGTGCCATCCAACTTAACTATGGCTACACCTTC
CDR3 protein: CAIQLNYGYTF

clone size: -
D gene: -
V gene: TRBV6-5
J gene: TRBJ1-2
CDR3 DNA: TGTGCCAGCAGGATGATAGGAGCCTTTAACTATGGCTACACCTTC
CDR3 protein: CASRMIGAFNYGYTF

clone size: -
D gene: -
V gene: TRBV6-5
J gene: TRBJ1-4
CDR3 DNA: TGTGCCAGCAGTCCCCATCGAGATACTAATGAAAAACTGTTTTTT
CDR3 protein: CASSPHRDTNEKLFF

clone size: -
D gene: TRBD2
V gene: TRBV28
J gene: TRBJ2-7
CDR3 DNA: TGTGCCAGCGGCCCTCTGGTGGCGGGAGTTTCAAGCTCCTACGAGCAGTACTTC
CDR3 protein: CASGPLVAGVSSSYEQYF

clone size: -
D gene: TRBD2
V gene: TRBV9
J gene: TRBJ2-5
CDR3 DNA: TGTGCCAGCAGCGTCACGCCGGGACTAGGGGAGACCCAGTACTTC
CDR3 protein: CASSVTPGLGETQYF

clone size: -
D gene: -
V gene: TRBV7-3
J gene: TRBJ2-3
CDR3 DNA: TGTGCCAGCAGCCGGGACTGGAGCACAGATACGCAGTATTTT
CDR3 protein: CASSRDWSTDTQYF

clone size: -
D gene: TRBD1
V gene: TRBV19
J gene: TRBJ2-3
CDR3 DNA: TGTGCCAGTGGGGGACAGGGTGGAGATACGCAGTATTTT
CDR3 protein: CASGGQGGDTQYF

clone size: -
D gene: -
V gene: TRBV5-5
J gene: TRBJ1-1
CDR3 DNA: TGTGCCAGCAGCACGGACACTAACACCATGAACACTGAAGCTTTCTTT
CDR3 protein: CASSTDTNTMNTEAFF

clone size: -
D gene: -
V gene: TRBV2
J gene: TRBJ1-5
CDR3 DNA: TGTGCCAGCAGTGACAGTCAGCCCCAGCATTTT
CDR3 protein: CASSDSQPQHF

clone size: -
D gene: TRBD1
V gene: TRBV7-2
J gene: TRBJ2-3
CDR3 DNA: TGTGCCAGCCCCCGGGACAGCTACACAGATACGCAGTATTTT
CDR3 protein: CASPRDSYTDTQYF

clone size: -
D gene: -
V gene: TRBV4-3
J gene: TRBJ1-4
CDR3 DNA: TGCGCCAGCAGCCAAGAAGACAGCCCGAAAGAAAAACTGTTTTTT
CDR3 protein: CASSQEDSPKEKLFF

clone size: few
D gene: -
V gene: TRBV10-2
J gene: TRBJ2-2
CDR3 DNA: TGCGCCAGCAGTGAACCCGGGATTTCAGCGACCGGGGAGCTGTTTTTT
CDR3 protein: CASSEPGISATGELFF

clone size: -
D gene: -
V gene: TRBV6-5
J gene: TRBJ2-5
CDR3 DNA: TGTGCCAGCAGTTACTCGGGTCAGGGCAGGGAAGAGACCCAGTACTTC
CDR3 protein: CASSYSGQGREETQYF

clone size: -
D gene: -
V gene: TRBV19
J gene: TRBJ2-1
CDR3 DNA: TGTGCCAGTAGTATCAGTCCAAACAATGAGCAGTTCTTC
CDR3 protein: CASSISPNNEQFF

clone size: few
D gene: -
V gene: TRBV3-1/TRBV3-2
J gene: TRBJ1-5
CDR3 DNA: TGTGCCAGCAGACAGGGAACGAATCAGCCCCAGCATTTT
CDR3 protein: CASRQGTNQPQHF

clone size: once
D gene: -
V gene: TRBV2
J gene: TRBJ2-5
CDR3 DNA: TGTGCCAGCGGGCGGGACCAGCAAGAGACCCAGTACTTC
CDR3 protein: CASGRDQQETQYF

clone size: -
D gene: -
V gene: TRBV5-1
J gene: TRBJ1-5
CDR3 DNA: TGCGCCAGCAGCGTCCTCCCCAATCAGCCCCAGCATTTT
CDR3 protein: CASSVLPNQPQHF

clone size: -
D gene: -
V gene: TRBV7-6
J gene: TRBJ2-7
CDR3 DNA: TGTGCCAGCAGCTTAGCGCTAGCGAGATACTCCTACGAGCAGTACTTC
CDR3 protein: CASSLALARYSYEQYF

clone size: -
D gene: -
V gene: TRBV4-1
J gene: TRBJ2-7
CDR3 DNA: TGCGCCAGCAGCCGACAATCCGGGACATCGACCCCATACGAGCAGTACTTC
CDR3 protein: CASSRQSGTSTPYEQYF

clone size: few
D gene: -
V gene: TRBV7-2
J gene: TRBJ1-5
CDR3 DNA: TGTGCCAGCAGCTTACACAGGAATCAGCCCCAGCATTTT
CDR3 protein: CASSLHRNQPQHF

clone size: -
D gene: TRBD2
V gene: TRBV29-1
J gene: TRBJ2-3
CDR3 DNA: TGCAGCGTTGGACTAGCTAGGAGCACAGATACGCAGTATTTT
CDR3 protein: CSVGLARSTDTQYF

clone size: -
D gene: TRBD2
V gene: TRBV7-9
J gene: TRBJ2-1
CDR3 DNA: TGTGCCAGCAGCTCGTCCTCCGGGACTAGCGGGGGGTCTAACAATGAGCAGTTCTTC
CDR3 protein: CASSSSSGTSGGSNNEQFF

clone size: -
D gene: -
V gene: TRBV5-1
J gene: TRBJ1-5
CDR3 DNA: TGCGCCAGCAGCCCGGAACAGGGCTTGCAGCCCCAGCATTTT
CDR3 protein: CASSPEQGLQPQHF

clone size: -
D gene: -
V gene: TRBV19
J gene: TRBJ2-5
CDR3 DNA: TGTGCCAGTAGTCTAGGGGGAACAGGTCACCAAGAGACCCAGTACTTC
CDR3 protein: CASSLGGTGHQETQYF

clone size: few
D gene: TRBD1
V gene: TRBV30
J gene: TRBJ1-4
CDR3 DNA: TGTGCCTGGAGCGGAGGGACAGGGAATGAAAAACTGTTTTTT
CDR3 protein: CAWSGGTGNEKLFF

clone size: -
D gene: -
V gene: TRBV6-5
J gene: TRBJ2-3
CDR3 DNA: TGTGCCGGGGGTAGTCGGGCGGGGCGCACAGATACGCAGTATTTT
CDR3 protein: CAGGSRAGRTDTQYF